A selection of T cell receptor beta chains follows, all from one sample in a study of response to subunit inactivated influenza vaccine. TCRdb ran MiXCR on the RT-PCR reads and lists one entry per CDR3 protein. The table includes 500,000 to 600,000 distinct CDR3 sequences, 13% to 15% detected once. The source was PBMCs from blood, collected 11 to 12 days after vaccination. All receptors come from a man aged 50 to 60 who received an inactivated influenza vaccine. Each CDR3 is given with its conserved first and last residue. A D gene is named only where the DNA matches it firmly. A row's size may be missing; if present it is once, few, many or a size class.

D	size	V	J	CDR3	DNA
TRBD1	few	TRBV6-2/TRBV6-3	TRBJ2-7	CASSRFGQGFYEQYF	TGTGCCAGCAGTAGGTTCGGACAGGGCTTCTACGAGCAGTACTTC
.	few	TRBV11-2	TRBJ2-7	CASSSGRTSYEQYF	TGTGCCAGCAGCTCGGGACGGACCTCCTACGAGCAGTACTTC
.	.	TRBV7-2	TRBJ1-5	CASSFSSGGQPQHF	TGTGCCAGCAGCTTCTCATCGGGGGGACAGCCCCAGCATTTT
.	few	TRBV30	TRBJ2-2	CAWKPPEGGGAGELFF	TGTGCCTGGAAACCCCCGGAGGGGGGCGGAGCCGGGGAGCTGTTTTTT
TRBD2	.	TRBV7-2	TRBJ2-5	CASSLVGTSGQETQYF	TGTGCCAGCAGCTTAGTGGGGACTAGCGGCCAAGAGACCCAGTACTTC
.	few	TRBV5-1	TRBJ1-1	CASSLLEGASEAFF	TGCGCCAGCAGCTTGTTGGAGGGAGCGAGTGAAGCTTTCTTT
TRBD2	few	TRBV5-1	TRBJ2-1	CASRRDYSYNEQFF	TGCGCCAGCAGGAGGGACTACTCCTACAATGAGCAGTTCTTC
.	few	TRBV7-9	TRBJ1-3	CASSPSLGTIYF	TGTGCCAGCAGCCCATCATTGGGCACCATATATTTT
TRBD2	.	TRBV15	TRBJ2-1	CATRTAGVSNEQFF	TGTGCCACTAGGACGGCGGGAGTATCCAATGAGCAGTTCTTC
.	.	TRBV19	TRBJ1-1	CASSDGRDIIMNTEAFF	TGTGCCAGTAGTGACGGTCGGGACATAATCATGAACACTGAAGCTTTCTTT
.	.	TRBV29-1	TRBJ2-5	CSVGDGETQYF	TGCAGCGTTGGGGACGGTGAGACCCAGTACTTC
.	many	TRBV7-9	TRBJ2-1	CASSFPARNEQFF	TGTGCCAGCAGCTTCCCGGCGCGGAATGAGCAGTTCTTC
.	.	TRBV5-1	TRBJ2-1	CASSLVGPGLDEQFF	TGCGCCAGCAGCTTGGTGGGGCCCGGCCTCGATGAGCAGTTCTTC
.	.	TRBV3-1	TRBJ1-1	CASSQGGGMNTEAFF	TGTGCCAGCAGCCAAGGGGGGGGCATGAACACTGAAGCTTTCTTT
.	few	TRBV12-3/TRBV12-4	TRBJ2-1	CASSLIYAHNEQFF	TGTGCCAGCAGCCTAATCTATGCCCACAATGAGCAGTTCTTC
TRBD2	.	TRBV2	TRBJ2-5	CTSSPPPLTSGGSETQYF	TGTACCAGCAGTCCTCCTCCTCTGACTAGCGGGGGTTCAGAGACCCAGTACTTC